This TCR beta chain was identified during a study of cytomegalovirus exposure and HLA in healthy donors (dated by TCRdb to 2015 to 2018). Study-wide context: In an earlier analysis of approximately 500 of the donors, approximately 300 Gb of sequence data and 120 million or so unique TCR beta sequences from about 190 million T cells were reported. An early release covering roughly 640 HLA-typed donors comprised approximately 290 gigabases of sequencing data and tens of millions of unique TCR sequences. The genetic ancestry cluster associated with self-reported Caucasian donors included approximately 85% of the roughly 410 genotyped donors. The study aimed to test whether cataloging public T cell receptors could reveal signatures of past pathogen exposure. Using immunosequencing, the study profiled T cell repertoires from roughly 650 subjects and related those repertoires to cytomegalovirus serostatus. Besides the first cohort of around 700 subjects, a separate validation cohort made up of over 95 different subjects was used. To predict cytomegalovirus infection status, the study combined high-throughput TCR immunosequencing, statistical association of individual TCRs with disease status, and machine learning. A later analysis re-analyzed previously published TCR beta repertoires from 600 to 850 donors and added high-resolution HLA genotyping to study TCR occurrence patterns. Rather than drawing on any new phenotypic data, the later analysis identified candidate immune exposures from TCR beta sequences and the way those sequences occurred across donors. An earlier analysis of fewer than 700 of the donors applied high-throughput TCR beta sequencing to assess whether each TCR beta V gene segment acted as functional or pseudogenic. Donor age, sex, ethnicity and CMV serostatus were compiled together with the repertoire data. Genome-wide SNP genotypes for about 60% of the roughly 700 donors were used in a later genetic analysis, which treated that subset as a discovery cohort. Every repertoire in the discovery cohort had been generated on one and the same sequencing platform. HLA typing included class I and class II loci at four-digit resolution. Typing coverage varied by locus: roughly 620-630 donors for A, B, C, DRB1 and DQB1; 500 to 550 for DQA1; over 600 for DPA1; some 470 for DPB1. Several DR-DQ haplotypes were handled as single units for association and clustering because linkage in the cohort was strong. On average, roughly 240,000 unique TCR beta nucleotide sequences were sequenced per donor among a few hundred genotyped donors of the cohort, with roughly 18% of those sequences being non-productive. On the study overall, not on this receptor specifically: A cluster of highly shared sequence variants was judged likely to represent a technical artifact of the sequencing pipeline. Correlated functional status among segregating V segments might reflect linkage disequilibrium, but an unknown experimental factor could not be ruled out. This cohort had only TCR beta chains sequenced, and the lack of alpha or paired-chain data limited which features could be detected. It was suggested by the authors that the approach could potentially be generalized to other disease states and immunological phenotypes. Immune exposure information for the cohort was limited to CMV serostatus. In a later genetic analysis, fewer N-insertions in productive TCRs were reported among donors in an Asian-associated ancestry cluster than the approximately 630-donor mean. According to a later analysis, TCR association rates differed among HLA loci, with DRB1 alleles showing the most associated TCRs and HLA-C alleles showing the fewest. Several of the top co-occurrence clusters appeared to be linked to parvovirus B19, influenza, CMV and Epstein-Barr virus, according to a later analysis. The classifier was reported to diagnose cytomegalovirus status with high specificity and sensitivity in both the original cohort and the validation cohort. Roughly uniform sequencing depth across donors was assumed in presence/absence analyses, although this assumption may not hold. In vitro tests confirmed that three of the cytomegalovirus-associated TCR beta chains recognize cytomegalovirus antigens. A later analysis found that HLA-associated TCR beta chains were more clonally expanded and had lower generation probabilities than equally common non-associated chains. Because some donors lacked HLA typing at each locus, the association tests relied only on the typed subset. At a false discovery rate of 0.05, a later analysis linked 15,000 to 20,000 TCR beta sequences to specific HLA alleles. An association between a missense DCLRE1C variant and V-gene and J-gene trimming of TCR beta chains was found in a later genetic analysis and replicated in an independent cohort. Most CMV-associated TCR beta chains appeared to be HLA-restricted in a later analysis, and the HLA associations seemed to be driven largely by CMV exposure. A further reported finding was that TCR beta sequences accurately predicted the HLA-A and HLA-B alleles for most subjects in the first cohort. In an earlier analysis of about 550 of the donors, most TCR beta V segments were observed in productive rearrangements about 87% or about 30% of the time, broadly matching IMGT annotations. Some IMGT-functional V segments, including TRBV6-2 and TRBV6-3, could not be told apart with the 87-base-pair reads, so those segments were excluded. Strong co-occurrence of HLA alleles, especially DR and DQ, made assigning TCR associations to individual alleles difficult. Because counts were too low, some 17 rarely observed V segments, including chromosome 9 orphons, were left out of the earlier analysis of several hundred of the donors. Across donors, most TCR sequences were observed very rarely, whereas some public TCRs were present in many individuals. The study listed 150 to 200 TCR beta chains as associated with cytomegalovirus.

Remarks on this clone: No cognate antigen has been identified for it. Per-base quality was not reported, and no clone a single base away is much larger than it.

Libraries came from the immunoSEQ multiplex PCR assay. For the multiplex PCR, a mixture combining 60 forward primers for TCR Vbeta segments and 13 reverse primers for TCR Jbeta segments was used. The CDR3 region of rearranged TCR beta genes was amplified from genomic DNA by a multiplex PCR assay. The amplified TCR beta libraries were sequenced on the Illumina HiSeq System as 87-base-pair reads. The paper's data handling went like this. A later analysis counted 65 million to 90 million unique TCR beta chains across the 650 to 800 repertoires, and around 9.9 million of these chains were shared by at least two donors. Raw reads were error-corrected and collapsed into unique sequences with a nearest-neighbor algorithm that merged closely related sequences to remove PCR and sequencing errors. Alignment of CDR3 sequences to IMGT reference sequences was used to assign V, D and J gene segments. For a sequence to be retained, a match of at least six nucleotides was required to both a V gene segment and a J gene segment. Rearrangements were classified as productive when the CDR3 lacked stop codons and remained in frame with V and J, and all other rearrangements were classified as non-productive. CDR3 was defined according to IMGT convention as the region running from the second conserved V-encoded cysteine to the conserved J-encoded phenylalanine. Sequences without an unambiguous match to a single V gene segment were excluded from the earlier analysis of several hundred of the donors. An earlier analysis of approximately 590 of the donors classified V segments as functional when productive rearrangements were above 56.7% and as segregating when the standard deviation between donors was above 5%. A statistical classification framework was built for diagnosing cytomegalovirus status from the catalog of TCR beta chain sequences. In a later analysis, TCR nucleotide sequences were compared against IMGT/GENE-DB human TR gene sequences so that V and J genes could be assigned. Using the TCRdist pipeline, a later analysis assigned CDR3 sequences along with most-parsimonious VDJ recombination scenarios. In a later analysis, each TCR beta chain was defined by its CDR3 amino acid sequence together with its V-gene family, and reads lacking a unique V-gene family were excluded. To address suspected cross-contamination and a sequencing artifact, a later analysis removed a few hundred highly shared, low-generation-probability nucleotide sequences. A later analysis calculated a clonal expansion index for each public chain from normalized within-repertoire ranks of inferred template counts. A later analysis computed generation probabilities with a VDJ recombination model fitted to out-of-frame rearrangements, and checked the results against IGoR. Hypergeometric tests were used in a later analysis to score TCR-TCR, TCR-HLA and TCR-CMV co-occurrence, with a repertoire-size bias correction applied to the TCR pairs. A later analysis estimated false discovery rates by permuting HLA or CMV assignments 20 times. A later analysis grouped co-occurring TCRs with DBSCAN, adding TCRdist sequence similarity when clustering within HLA-allele-positive subsets. For co-occurrence clustering, repertoires with fewer than 30,000 or more than 120,000 public chains were excluded, along with 5 or 6 repertoires with anomalous nucleotide sharing. This is the immuneACCESS table as TCRdb keeps it, with only in-frame sequences that have V and J called. A part of the clones is gone; compared with another copy, unresolved V genes explain less than half, and the rest is unexplained. V and J calls and clone size come straight from that table; D and trimming were deduced from the DNA. Counted in this sample were about 160,000 clones; around 81% of them appeared once. The ten largest account for approximately 13% of the sample.

Its CDR3 holds 12 amino acids, cysteine through phenylalanine. Only the CDR3 DNA is retained, 36 bases long and in frame from the first base. Cut back by 4 bases and 7 bases, the V and J ends lie 10 bases apart. From a lookup of the germline V gene, CDR1 and CDR2 are MNHEY and SVGAGI. In total, approximately 700 healthy bone marrow donors made up the cohort. At the time of sampling, all cohort members were nominally healthy, though unrecorded immune exposures were likely present. The donor was CMV seronegative and belonged to the group of 352 seronegative cohort members. Each donor provided a peripheral blood sample, and peripheral blood mononuclear cells were used for TCR beta sequencing. The Qiagen DNeasy Blood Extraction Kit was used to extract genomic DNA from the blood cell samples.

Source material: PBMCs. Here the chain combines TRBV6-5 and TRBJ1-1; no D gene is confidently identified. The clonotype originates from a woman aged 45-60 years in good health and CMV-seronegative. The DNA is as follows: TGTGCCAGCAGTTGGCAGGCAAGTGAAGCTTTCTTT. This gives the protein CASSWQASEAFF.